This entry lists 16 T cell receptor beta chains sequenced from one sample in a study of shared clonotypes between healthy human individuals. Here immunoSEQ multiplex PCR was the method, and the copy in TCRdb shows in-frame clones only, minus some. Altogether around 500,000 clones are present, 60% to 80% being singletons, with the ten largest covering around 11%. The sample consisted of PBMCs. The receptors were sampled from a woman aged 40 to 50 in good health. Some clones in this sample may be carry-over from other donors' samples.

This clone was counted a few times. The CDR3 protein is CASSEIPGQDLIEQYF. The CDR3 DNA follows: TGTGCCAGCAGTGAAATTCCGGGACAGGATCTTATCGAGCAGTACTTC. The chain uses TRBV6-1 and TRBJ2-7; 8 positions agree with TRBD1. The V and J ends lost 2 bases and 6 bases, in that order; junction bases with no gene match: 12. The CDR3 consists of 16 residues. Germline values: CDR1 MNHNS, CDR2 SASEGT.

V gene TRBV7-8 combines with J gene TRBJ1-1, with TRBD1 identical over 9 bases. This CDR3 is built from 14 residues. Germline lookup yields CDR1 SGHVS and CDR2 FQNEAQ. Trimming removed 4 bases from V and 2 bases from J; junction bases left unmatched: 2. CDR3 amino acids: CASSSTGGNTEAFF. The CDR3 DNA reads TGTGCCAGCAGCTCTACAGGGGGCAACACTGAAGCTTTCTTT.

This clone was detected a few times. V gene TRBV21-1 combines with J gene TRBJ1-2. TRBV21-1 is deemed a pseudogene. The CDR3 sequence is 15 residues long. This CDR3 is CASSNAEVANYGYTF. The CDR3 DNA sequence: TGTGCCAGCAGCAACGCGGAGGTAGCTAACTATGGCTACACCTTC.

The chain recombines TRBV7-9 with TRBJ1-2; 11 bases map to TRBD1. The CDR3 length is 15 residues. Germline CDR1 reads SEHNR; CDR2 reads FQNEAQ (reference sequence). V trimming: 2 bases; J trimming: 4 bases; junction bases outside the gene matches: 3. The CDR3 DNA is TGTGCCAGCAGCTTAAGGACAGGGGGCAGCTATGGCTACACCTTC. Its protein product is CASSLRTGGSYGYTF. Full variable domain (rest looked up from reference TRBV7-9 and TRBJ1-2): DTGVSQNPRHKITKRGQNVTFRCDPISEHNRLYWYRQTLGQGPEFLTYFQNEAQLEKSRLLSDRFSAERPKGSFSTLEIQRTEQGDSAMYLCASSLRTGGSYGYTFGSGTRLTVV.

As to this clone: The sample carries other DNA sequences with the same CDR3. J is TRBJ2-2 and V is TRBV9; either TRBD1 or TRBD2 may supply D (5 bases each). Trimming removed 0 bases from V and 2 bases from J, with 8 bases in between. Germline assignment: CDR1 SGDLS and CDR2 YYNGEE. The CDR3 is 15 residues long. The CDR3 here is CASSVGGANTGELFF. The CDR3, as DNA: TGTGCCAGCAGCGTAGGAGGGGCAAACACCGGGGAGCTGTTTTTT.

The chain carries TRBV7-9 and TRBJ2-1, with D unresolved. The CDR3 covers 15 residues. Trimming shortened V by 4 bases and J by 0 bases, and 10 bases separated the two germline ends. Per the germline V gene, CDR1 is SEHNR and CDR2 is FQNEAQ (reference sequence). Here the CDR3 reads CASSSMGGSYNEQFF. CDR3 sequence (DNA): TGTGCCAGCAGCTCAATGGGCGGCTCCTACAATGAGCAGTTCTTC. The variable domain in full, with the rest retrieved from reference TRBV7-9 and TRBJ2-1, is DTGVSQNPRHKITKRGQNVTFRCDPISEHNRLYWYRQTLGQGPEFLTYFQNEAQLEKSRLLSDRFSAERPKGSFSTLEIQRTEQGDSAMYLCASSSMGGSYNEQFFGPGTRLTVL.

The CDR3: CASSPIGTGWTDTQYF. As DNA, the CDR3 is TGTGCCAGCAGTCCGATCGGGACAGGGTGGACAGATACGCAGTATTTT. The rearrangement links TRBV28 to TRBJ2-3; 9 bases match TRBD1. Germline values: CDR1 MDHEN, CDR2 SYDVKM. The length of the CDR3 is 16 residues. With 5 bases clipped from V and 3 bases from J, the junction kept 9 bases outside the gene matches.

This chain links TRBV9 with TRBJ2-7; 7 nucleotides agree with TRBD2. Trimming cost V 4 bases and J 0 bases; bases outside gene matches: 4. Germline CDR1 reads SGDLS; CDR2 reads YYNGEE. CDR3 length equals 14 residues. CDR3: CASSPGLLSYEQYF. CDR3 sequence (DNA): TGTGCCAGCAGCCCGGGACTACTCTCCTACGAGCAGTACTTC.

This chain uses TRBV18 with TRBJ2-7, with D perhaps TRBD2 (5 bases). There are 15 residues in the CDR3. The ends were cut back, 0 bases at V and 6 bases at J, with 15 bases in the middle. CDR1 is KGHSH and CDR2 is LQKENI in the germline V gene. CDR3 loop: CASSPPVSISGEQYF. The CDR3 DNA reads as TGTGCCAGCTCACCACCGGTTAGTATAAGCGGCGAGCAGTACTTC.

The chain recombines TRBV29-1 with TRBJ2-1, with D possibly matching TRBD2 (5 bases). V was trimmed by 2 bases and J by 0 bases, leaving 14 bases between them. The CDR3 sequence is 16 residues long. Germline V gene sequence: CDR1 SQVTM, CDR2 ANQGSEA. CDR3 in amino acids: CSVEFSDSSSYNEQFF. CDR3 nucleotides: TGCAGCGTTGAATTTAGCGACTCTAGCTCCTACAATGAGCAGTTCTTC.

A single count supports this clone. This chain links TRBV2 with TRBJ2-1, with 14 nucleotides matching TRBD2. V shed 6 bases, J shed 12 bases, and the junction held 10 bases outside the gene matches. Per the germline V gene, CDR1 is SNHLY and CDR2 is FYNNEI. This CDR3 is built from 15 residues. The CDR3, as DNA: TGTGCCAGCAGGATAGGACTAGCGGGAGGAGATCCGCAGTTCTTC. Translated, it gives CASRIGLAGGDPQFF.

This chain uses TRBV2 with TRBJ1-3; TRBD1 might be the D (6 bases). Trimming removed 5 bases from V and 4 bases from J, with 12 bases in between. The CDR3 covers 14 residues. Germline CDR1 is SNHLY and CDR2 is FYNNEI. CDR3 loop: CASSYTGKGNTIYF. For the CDR3, the DNA is TGTGCCAGCAGTTATACAGGGAAAGGAAACACCATATATTTT.

The chain carries TRBV18 and TRBJ2-5, with 8 bases matching TRBD2. V was pared by 3 bases and J by 6 bases, with 9 bases of the junction left unmatched. This CDR3 comprises 15 residues. Germline V CDR1 and CDR2: KGHSH, LQKENI. The CDR3 reads CASSPIAGSDKTQYF. The CDR3 nucleotides are TGTGCCAGCTCACCGATAGCGGGATCGGACAAGACCCAGTACTTC.

The V and J genes are TRBV29-1 and TRBJ2-7, with D unclear. V was cut by 5 bases and J by 1 base, with 6 bases left in between. CDR3 length: 11 residues. The V gene's germline CDR1 is SQVTM and CDR2 ANQGSEA. CDR3 DNA sequence: TGCAGCGTTTTCGCTTCCTACGAGCAGTACTTC. It is translated as CSVFASYEQYF.

This chain joins TRBV5-4 and TRBJ2-3; D perhaps matches TRBD2 (5 bases). Germline V gives CDR1 SGHNT, CDR2 YYREEE (reference sequence). The CDR3 contains 15 residues. The V gene lost 6 bases and the J gene lost 1 base, with 15 bases spanning the gap. CDR3 bases: TGTGCCAGCACCCGCTCAGCGGACGGCACAGATACGCAGTATTTT. It translates to CASTRSADGTDTQYF. Full variable domain (missing parts from reference TRBV5-4 and TRBJ2-3): ETGVTQSPTHLIKTRGQQVTLRCSSQSGHNTVSWYQQALGQGPQFIFQYYREEENGRGNFPPRFSGLQFPNYSSELNVNALELDDSALYLCASTRSADGTDTQYFGPGTRLTVL.

This clone was observed a few times. This chain connects TRBV2 to TRBJ2-5; 8 bases agree with TRBD2. Germline lookup yields CDR1 SNHLY and CDR2 FYNNEI. V trimming: 2 bases; J trimming: 4 bases; junction bases outside the gene matches: 6. CDR3 length: 15 amino acids. As DNA, the CDR3 is TGTGCCAGCAGTGAACGGTCTAGCGGGCGAGAGACCCAGTACTTC. It yields the protein CASSERSSGRETQYF.